The 11 T cell receptor beta chains below all came from one sample that was sequenced in a study of post-analysis software for immune sequencing data. Study-wide points: Relative to controls, patients had about five TRBV segments at higher frequency, with TRBV5-6, TRBV5-1 and TRBV20-1 among these.

The antigens of these receptors remain unknown. TCR beta libraries were prepared from cDNA with unique molecular identifiers. TCRdb passed the PCR reads through MiXCR, listing each CDR3 protein once. The sample lists about 430,000 distinct CDR3 sequences, approximately 38% occurring once. The sample consisted of blood. All receptors come from a girl aged 2 to 10 with multiple sclerosis.

In regard to this clonotype: The germline gene is not matched at one end of the junction; a read error may be the cause. The chain links TRBV6-5 to TRBJ2-1; the match to TRBD1 covers 8 bases. The CDR3 is 16 amino acids. Germline V gene sequence: CDR1 MNHEY, CDR2 SVGAGI. The DNA of the CDR3 is TGTGCCAGCAGTCCCCTACAGGGGGAAGGTGACAATGGGCAGTTCTTC. Translated: CASSPLQGEGDNGQFF.

The chain employs TRBV3-1 and TRBJ1-1; no clear D. Trimming removed 0 bases at V and 1 base at J, with 6 bases between. The CDR3 totals 14 residues. Germline V lookup: CDR1 LGHDT, CDR2 YNNKEL (reference sequence). The DNA for the CDR3 is TGTGCCAGCAGCCAAGAGGATGCGAACACTGAAGCTTTCTTT. It is translated as CASSQEDANTEAFF. Full variable domain (missing parts from reference TRBV3-1 and TRBJ1-1): DTAVSQTPKYLVTQMGNDKSIKCEQNLGHDTMYWYKQDSKKFLKIMFSYNNKELIINETVPNRFSPKSPDKAHLNLHINSLELGDSAVYFCASSQEDANTEAFFGQGTRLTVV.

The chain links TRBV10-3 to TRBJ2-1; D is unclear. This CDR3 comprises 16 residues. Per germline, CDR1 ENHRY and CDR2 SYGVKD. V was trimmed by 0 bases and J by 5 bases, leaving 14 bases between them. The CDR3 DNA reads as TGTGCCATCAGTGAGTCGGAAGAGAGAGGCGACAATGAGCAGTTCTTC. It encodes CAISESEERGDNEQFF.

The chain has TRBV20-1 and TRBJ2-1; 16 nucleotides agree with TRBD2. V dropped 6 bases and J dropped 4; count of bases not matched to a gene: 9. Germline CDR1 and CDR2: DFQATT and SNEGSKA (reference sequence). The CDR3 runs to 17 residues. The DNA for the CDR3 is TGCAGTGCCCCCGGGACTAGCGGGAGGGTCCTATACAATGAGCAGTTCTTC. Translated, it gives CSAPGTSGRVLYNEQFF.

This clonotype has a single count. This chain links TRBV10-3 with TRBJ1-1; D possibly corresponds to TRBD1 (6 bases). This CDR3 has 13 residues. Trimming removed 6 bases from V and 1 base from J, with 9 bases in between. The V gene's germline CDR1 is ENHRY and CDR2 SYGVKD. This CDR3 is CAISRGENTEAFF. The DNA for the CDR3 is TGTGCCATCAGCAGGGGCGAGAACACTGAAGCTTTCTTT.

The chain has TRBV5-1 and TRBJ2-7, with 9 bases identical to TRBD2. Germline CDR1 and CDR2: SGHRS and YFSETQ. The V and J ends lost 2 bases and 1 base, in that order; junction bases with no gene match: 13. This CDR3 region has 18 residues. Here the CDR3 DNA reads TGCGCCAGCAGCTTAGTAGCGGGAGCGGGCATTGTTTCCTACGAGCAGTACTTC. As protein: CASSLVAGAGIVSYEQYF.

The chain is built from TRBV6-5 and TRBJ2-1; 9 nucleotides match TRBD2. Per the germline V gene, CDR1 is MNHEY and CDR2 is SVGAGI. The V segment lost 0 bases and the J segment 13 bases; nucleotides outside the gene matches: 19. CDR3 length equals 18 residues. CDR3 DNA sequence: TGTGCCAGCAGTTACTCAGTCCGGTTAGCGGGGGACCAAGAGACCCAGTTCTTC. It is translated as CASSYSVRLAGDQETQFF.

This clonotype was counted only a few times. This chain joins TRBV28 and TRBJ2-3; 7 bases align to TRBD2. V gave up 6 bases and J gave up 4 bases; unmatched junction bases: 4. The CDR3 spans 13 residues. In germline, CDR1 is MDHEN, CDR2 SYDVKM. Here the CDR3 DNA reads TGTGCCAGCAGGAAGACTAGCTCAGATACGCAGTATTTT. Translating it yields CASRKTSSDTQYF.

This clonotype is a singleton in its sample. Germline and junction disagree at one end, which may indicate a read error. The chain is built from TRBV12-3 or TRBV12-4 and TRBJ2-1; D unresolved. CDR3 length: 11 residues. The CDR3 nucleotides are TGTGCCAGCCGTTTGTACGATGAGCAGTTCTTC. This gives the protein CASRLYDEQFF.

CDR3 bases: TGTGCCAGCAGCGTACAGGGTTACGGTGAAAAACTGTTTTTT. It specifies CASSVQGYGEKLFF. The gene calls are TRBV27 and TRBJ1-4, with a possible D match to TRBD1 (6 bases). Deletions cut 6 bases from V and 7 bases from J, with 15 bases between. The length of the CDR3 is 14 residues. Germline CDR1 and CDR2: MNHEY and SMNVEV (reference sequence).

This clonotype was detected a few times. This sequence joins TRBV5-1 and TRBJ2-1; 8 bases match TRBD2. The CDR3 runs to 14 residues. CDR1 and CDR2 from the germline V gene are SGHRS and YFSETQ. Unmatched junction bases numbered 6, after V lost 4 bases and J lost 6 bases. The CDR3 sequence is CASSAGLEANEQFF. The CDR3 region has the DNA TGCGCCAGCAGCGCGGGACTAGAGGCCAATGAGCAGTTCTTC. The whole variable domain, remainder taken from reference TRBV5-1 and TRBJ2-1, is KAGVTQTPRYLIKTRGQQVTLSCSPISGHRSVSWYQQTPGQGLQFLFEYFSETQRNKGNFPGRFSGRQFSNSRSEMNVSTLELGDSALYLCASSAGLEANEQFFGPGTRLTVL.